Detailed here is one T cell receptor beta chain. This clone was counted a single time. Its antigen is not yet known. Base qualities were left out, and no much larger clone turns up one base away. This sample was taken from a study of memory CD4+ T cells and cytomegalovirus serostatus (dated by TCRdb to the late 2010s). In terms of the full investigation: A total of around 35 healthy Belgian adults, of whom 9 were CMV seropositive and 24 were CMV seronegative, were included in the cohort. CD4+ memory TCRbeta repertoires of a Belgian cohort with known cytomegalovirus serostatus were sequenced in order to replicate a published TCR-based CMV serostatus classifier. What the authors observed across the whole study: CMV serostatus prediction reached a median bootstrapped AUC of nearly 0.96 with the original framework and just under 0.93 with a US-trained random forest. The results were interpreted as suggesting that the CMV-associated TCR signature is mostly present in the CD4+ memory repertoire. Of under 200 previously reported CMV-associated TCRbeta sequences, about 62 appeared in the CD4+ memory repertoires, each in one to five individuals. The original-framework classifier achieved a median bootstrapped AUC of about 0.94 with a 95% CI of 0.76-1.00 on the Belgian cohort. Only CD4+CD45RO+ memory cells were sequenced, unlike the original study, which covered naive and memory CD4+ and CD8+ populations.

The Quick-DNA Microprep Kit was used to extract genomic DNA from the sorted cells. Amplification of TCRbeta DNA was done with the immunoSEQ hsTCRbeta kit, following the protocol from the manufacturer. An Illumina MiSeq instrument was used to sequence the TCRbeta libraries. Per the original workflow: Removing out-of-frame sequences left about 2,300,000 distinct TCRbeta sequences, an average of around 62,000 per individual. Two values were used to score each individual: the count of fewer than 200 previously reported CMV-associated TCRbeta sequences and the total count of productive distinct TCRbeta sequences. A beta-binomial model was reimplemented in Python, and scikit-learn random forests with default parameters were trained on US cohort data. Classifier performance on the Belgian cohort was summarized as median AUC with percentile confidence intervals over 10,000 bootstrap iterations. The clones in this table, taken by TCRdb from immuneACCESS, are in-frame only. Not every clone is retained; where verified, under half of the shortfall comes from an unresolved V gene, and the cause of the rest is unknown. V and J calls and clone size come straight from that table; D and trimming were deduced from the DNA. Recorded for this sample are about 75,000 clones; 78% of them occurred a single time. The ten largest clonotypes hold roughly 2.6% of the sample.

The trim is 5 bases for V and 5 bases for J, with a gap of 15 bases between the germline ends. CDR1 is given as MNHEY and CDR2 as SVGAGI, both from the germline V gene. The CDR3 goes from the cysteine to the phenylalanine over 14 residues. Only the CDR3 DNA is retained, 42 bases long and in frame from the first base. Single viable CD3+CD4+CD8-CD45RO+ cells were sorted as memory CD4+ T cells on a FACSAria II. To determine CMV serostatus, a Roche Elecsys assay was used that detects serum IgG against CMV pp150, pp28, p38 and p52. Once the samples were thawed, total CD4+ T cells were enriched through positive selection using CD4 magnetic microbeads. The samples came from a different study that was designed specifically to examine the CD4+ T cell memory repertoire. Peripheral blood mononuclear cells were isolated and cryopreserved according to standard operating procedures, and serum was stored at -80 degrees C. The staining relied on CD3-PerCP (BW264/56), CD4-APC (RPA-T4), CD45RO-PE (UCHT1) and CD8-Pacific Orange (3B5) antibodies, and Sytox blue was used to exclude non-viable cells.

Material: memory CD4+ T cells from blood. The rearranged segments are TRBV6-5 and TRBJ1-2; TRBD1 is possibly the D segment (5 matching bases). The TCR sequence derives from an adult in good health and CMV-seropositive. The CDR3 is CASSPDGGTYGYTF. In nucleotide form, the sequence is TGTGCCAGCAGTCCAGACGGGGGGACGTATGGCTACACCTTC.